This TCR beta chain was found in a study of neurological immune-mediated disorders (dated by TCRdb to about 2019). Describing the broader study: Peripheral blood TCR-beta repertoires from patients with HTLV-I-associated myelopathy (HAM/TSP), patients with multiple sclerosis, and healthy controls were compared in the study using UMI-based sequencing. The cohort comprised about 71 subjects: about 15 HAM/TSP patients, some 34 multiple sclerosis patients and around 20 healthy controls. The approximately 100 TCR-beta libraries included longitudinal samples, technical triplicates and paired sorted CD4+ and CD8+ T-cell subsets alongside PBMC samples. Beyond this particular receptor, the publication reports: TCR clonal expansion was highest in HAM/TSP patients and lowest in MS patients, with MS patients falling below even healthy controls. No identical CDR3 amino acid sequences were found to be shared among expanded clones across subjects, suggesting that TCR-beta repertoires were private in all groups.

CDR1 and CDR2 (MNHEY, SMNVEV) derive from the germline V gene (reference sequence). Cut back by 6 bases and 8 bases, the V and J ends lie 16 bases apart. Spanning cysteine to phenylalanine, the CDR3 consists of 14 amino acids. Kept here is only the CDR3 DNA, which spans 42 bases and is read in frame from base 1. This clonotype is regarded as medium-sized (0.01 to 0.1%). Its antigen is not yet known. Base qualities are not recorded, but no much larger clone differs from it by a single base. cDNA synthesis used template-switch 5'RACE with a primer carrying a 10-nucleotide random unique molecular identifier tagging each TCR transcript. Every sequencing run yielded over 160 million TCR-beta sequences covering 15-18 subjects. The RNeasy kit was used for extraction of total RNA. The KAPA Real-time Library Amplification kit was used to amplify TCR-beta VDJ regions with primers targeting the TCR constant region and the 5'RACE anchor. Sample indexes and Illumina adaptors were added in a first PCR, and a second PCR then increased library yield. The roughly 650 bp TCR product was size-selected on a 2% E-gel SizeSelection system after Ampure bead purification. Before pooling, library quality was assessed on a Bioanalyzer, concentration was determined with Qubit, and library quantification was performed with the Kapa Library Quantification kit. An Illumina HiSeq 2500 sequenced the libraries paired-end 2 x 150 bp. To increase sequence diversity, roughly 24-32% phiX was spiked into each library pool. Turning to the authors' computational methods: Quality-filtered reads were processed with the UMI-based MiGEC pipeline, and over 75% of raw TCR sequences were removed by the MiGEC pipeline during error correction. VDJ genes were aligned to IMGT germline references, and each clonotype was defined by a unique CDR3 amino acid sequence together with V-J genes. Clonal expansion, Shannon diversity, and CDR3 relatedness (CalcPairwiseDistances, ClusterSamples) were evaluated with VDJtools, and phylogenetic trees were built with CLCbio workbench. Using coefficient-of-variation modelling across technical triplicates, the study counted a clone as expanded if it had at least 8 unique UMIs. Clones were called with MiXCR by TCRdb after fastp trimmed the public reads at Q25, and only in-frame beta chains were retained. Under each unique CDR3 protein, matching rows form one entry showing the most common genes and DNA. These V and J calls originate from TCRdb's pipeline instead of the authors' own analysis. The sample profile shows roughly 30,000 distinct CDR3 sequences; about an eighth of them were found once. The top ten hold 5% to 6% of the sample.

Blood bank volunteers in Maryland, USA served as the healthy controls. Libraries from unsorted PBMCs were made from 2 million PBMCs kept in RNAlater at -80 degrees C until RNA extraction. PBMCs were separated from peripheral blood using Ficoll-Hypaque density gradient centrifugation and then cryopreserved in liquid nitrogen. The sequence was obtained from a woman aged 55-75 years in good health. The sample was PBMCs. The rearranged chain carries TRBV27 and TRBJ2-2; perhaps TRBD1 is the D gene, with 6 bases matching. The DNA is as follows: TGTGCCAGCAGCCCGACAGGCCTCGGAGGGGAGCTGTTTTTT. This yields the protein CASSPTGLGGELFF.